This TCR beta chain is drawn from a study of T cell clusters in autoimmune cytopenias. TRB rearrangements were amplified by touch-down multiplex PCR with mixed TRB-A/B primers. TCRdb reprocessed the multiplex PCR reads and reports one entry per CDR3 protein, with no DNA. With more than 9,000 distinct CDR3 sequences in the sample, the ten largest clones hold 2.5% to 4%. The CDR3 runs to 17 residues. Germline loops: CDR1 DFQATT, CDR2 SNEGSKA (reference sequence). Some 39,000 genome equivalents of blood DNA were amplified for TRB. General study results and limits: Primary autoimmune cytopenia patients appeared to lack physiological T cell clusters present in healthy donors.

In regard to this clonotype: What it binds is unknown.

Another study also made use of these data, one on T cell repertoires in aging, cancer and after chemotherapy.

Sequenced material: peripheral blood. This chain joins TRBV20-1 and TRBJ2-2; TCRdb's assignment of TRBD1 cannot be checked, as there is no DNA. This TCR came from a human donor in good health. CDR3 sequence reads: CSANYRTGKGGTGELFF.